These 32 T cell receptor beta chains originate from one sample sequenced in a study of early T cells in non-severe SARS-CoV-2 infection. TCRdb reprocessed the 5' RACE reads with MiXCR, giving one entry per CDR3 protein. The table lists some 57,000 distinct CDR3 sequences, less than 9.5% of them singletons. The sequenced material came from whole blood. These receptors all stem from an adult who was a healthcare worker with PCR-confirmed SARS-CoV-2 infection or an uninfected control (not recorded which).

In the case of this clonotype: A clone one base away is much larger, so this may be a read error. This chain uses TRBV7-9 with TRBJ2-6; D could derive from TRBD1 or TRBD2 (5 bases each). Germline CDR1 reads SEHNR; CDR2 reads FQNEAQ (reference sequence). CDR3 length: 17 amino acids. For the CDR3, the DNA is TGTGCCAGCAGCACTAGGTCCATTAGCTCTGGGGCCAACGCCCTGACTTTC. Protein sequence: CASSTRSISSGANALTF.

This clonotype showed up many times. The gene calls are TRBV20-1 and TRBJ1-2, with unresolved D. V was shortened by 3 bases and J by 3 bases, with 17 bases between the two germline ends. The CDR3 spans 15 residues. Per germline, CDR1 DFQATT and CDR2 SNEGSKA (reference sequence). CDR3 bases: TGCAGTGCTAGCGACCCTACAGCGGCCTACTATGGCTACACCTTC. Translation gives CSASDPTAAYYGYTF.

The table lists this clonotype with a few counts. This chain connects TRBV5-1 to TRBJ2-3; tentatively, D is TRBD2 (7 bases). CDR1 is SGHRS and CDR2 is YFSETQ in the germline V gene. CDR3 size: 17 residues. V shed 0 bases and J shed 2 bases, with 16 bases lying between them. CDR3 protein: CASSLGASGGLTDTQYF. The DNA for the CDR3 is TGCGCCAGCAGCTTGGGGGCCTCCGGGGGGCTCACAGATACGCAGTATTTT.

In its sample, this clonotype was seen a few times. The chain combines TRBV14 with TRBJ2-3; D gene ambiguous. V shed 0 bases and J shed 4 bases, with 14 bases lying between them. Germline loops: CDR1 SGHDN, CDR2 FVKESK. This CDR3 contains 16 residues. The CDR3 coding sequence is TGTGCCAGCAGCCAAGATTTGGCAGCCCCACCAGATACGCAGTATTTT. As protein: CASSQDLAAPPDTQYF.

This clonotype turned up a few times. V and J are TRBV2 and TRBJ2-1; 14 bases are shared with TRBD2. Trimming cost V 5 bases and J 9 bases; bases outside gene matches: 3. CDR3 size: 14 residues. The germline V gene encodes CDR1 SNHLY and CDR2 FYNNEI. Here the CDR3 DNA reads TGTGCCAGCAGTAAGACTAGCGGGAGGGTTGAGCAGTTCTTC. Protein sequence: CASSKTSGRVEQFF.

The CDR3 sequence is CASSESGEETQYF. Here the CDR3 DNA reads TGTGCCAGCAGTGAATCGGGGGAAGAGACCCAGTACTTC. The chain has TRBV2 and TRBJ2-5; possible D gene TRBD2, 6 bases. Trimming left V 2 bases short and J 3 bases short, with 7 bases between. The CDR3 covers 13 residues. Germline V gene data show CDR1 as SNHLY and CDR2 as FYNNEI.

This clonotype has only a few counts. The V gene is TRBV9, the J gene TRBJ2-7, with 9 bases lining up with TRBD1. The CDR3 covers 13 residues. The V gene's germline CDR1 is SGDLS and CDR2 YYNGEE. V lost 3 bases, J lost 6 bases, and 4 bases stayed unmatched. In nucleotides, the CDR3 is TGTGCCAGCAGCGCCAGGACAGGGGCCGAGCAGTACTTC. This encodes CASSARTGAEQYF.

This clonotype has more than one count but fewer than ten. The chain employs TRBV7-2 and TRBJ2-2, with no clear D. CDR1 is SGHTA and CDR2 is FQGNSA in the germline V gene. Trimming took off 1 base at V and 3 bases at J, with 6 bases between the two ends. CDR3 length equals 14 residues. CDR3: CASSLDWDTGELFF. Written as DNA, the CDR3 is TGTGCCAGCAGCTTAGATTGGGACACCGGGGAGCTGTTTTTT.

This sequence joins TRBV5-1 and TRBJ2-7; possible D gene TRBD1, 5 bases. Germline V CDR1 and CDR2: SGHRS, YFSETQ. The CDR3 runs to 12 residues. V lost 4 bases to trimming and J lost 6 bases, with 11 bases between them. CDR3 coding DNA: TGCGCCAGCAGCGGCAGGGTCTTCGAGCAGTACTTC. It specifies CASSGRVFEQYF.

This clonotype was seen at least ten times. The rearrangement links TRBV7-2 to TRBJ2-1, with D perhaps assigned TRBD1 or TRBD2 (5 bases each). Trimming removed 0 bases from V and 8 bases from J, with 14 bases in between. The CDR3 is 15 amino acids. Germline V gene data show CDR1 as SGHTA and CDR2 as FQGNSA. The CDR3 reads CASSLAGRASYEQFF. CDR3 DNA: TGTGCCAGCAGCTTAGCGGGACGGGCCAGTTATGAGCAGTTCTTC.

This chain joins TRBV15 and TRBJ2-3; TRBD2 matches 8 bases. The CDR3 is 15 amino acids. CDR1 and CDR2 from the germline V gene are LNHNV and YYDKDF (reference sequence). The J segment lost 6 bases and the V segment lost 3 bases, leaving 8 bases of the junction unmatched. The CDR3 protein is CATSSFPGGEDTQYF. CDR3 nucleotide sequence: TGTGCCACCAGCAGTTTTCCCGGGGGGGAGGATACGCAGTATTTT.

The chain carries TRBV6-6 and TRBJ2-7; the match to TRBD1 covers 7 bases. Germline CDR1 and CDR2: MNHNY and SVGAGI (reference sequence). J gave up 5 bases and V 4 bases, and 8 bases lay outside the gene matches. This CDR3 has 14 residues. CDR3 protein: CASSSPTGIHEQYF. For the CDR3, the DNA is TGTGCCAGCAGTTCCCCGACAGGGATCCACGAGCAGTACTTC.

V and J are TRBV29-1 and TRBJ2-1; TRBD2 is a possible D gene (6 bases). The CDR3 totals 12 residues. The V gene lost 7 bases and the J gene lost 4 bases, with 11 bases spanning the gap. Germline assignment: CDR1 SQVTM and CDR2 ANQGSEA. The CDR3, as DNA: TGCAGCGGTATACTAGCTTACAATGAGCAGTTCTTC. This encodes CSGILAYNEQFF.

Only a few counts were recorded for this clonotype. This chain joins TRBV6-4 and TRBJ2-1; no firm D call. Trimming took 9 bases from V and 3 from J, leaving 12 bases between them. Per the germline V gene, CDR1 is MRHNA and CDR2 is SNTAGT. The CDR3 spans 13 residues. The CDR3 region is CARVPSLYNEQFF. CDR3 bases: TGTGCCAGAGTCCCTTCACTCTACAATGAGCAGTTCTTC.

This clonotype has more than one count but fewer than ten. The genes are TRBV28 and TRBJ2-7; 9 bases map to TRBD1. Germline-derived CDR1 and CDR2 are MDHEN and SYDVKM. This CDR3 has 14 amino acids. The junction had 5 bases not matched to a gene; V was cut back by 5 bases and J by 3 bases. The CDR3 nucleotides are TGTGCCAGCAGTCCGACAGGGGGACGCTACGAGCAGTACTTC. It codes for CASSPTGGRYEQYF.

The genes are TRBV7-8 and TRBJ2-3, with 9 bases identical to TRBD1. This CDR3 comprises 19 residues. V trimming: 4 bases; J trimming: 6 bases; junction bases outside the gene matches: 20. Germline-derived CDR1 and CDR2 are SGHVS and FQNEAQ. CDR3 in DNA: TGTGCCAGCAGCTCTGCTATGACCCGGTGGTGGGACAGGGAGGATACGCAGTATTTT. This sequence encodes CASSSAMTRWWDREDTQYF.

CDR3 sequence: CASRRLAGPYEQYF. In DNA, the CDR3 is TGTGCCAGCAGAAGACTAGCGGGTCCCTACGAGCAGTACTTC. The rearrangement joins TRBV6-5 to TRBJ2-7; 10 bases match TRBD2. This CDR3 contains 14 residues. CDR1 is MNHEY and CDR2 is SVGAGI in the germline V gene. After removal of 6 bases from V and 2 bases from J, the junction contained 4 bases not matched to a gene.

The sample holds a few counts of this clonotype. The V and J genes are TRBV30 and TRBJ1-2; TRBD1 might be the D (5 bases). CDR1 GTSNPN and CDR2 SVGIG come from the germline V gene (reference sequence). The CDR3 loop spans 13 amino acids. Trimming took off 4 bases at V and 8 bases at J, with 17 bases between the two ends. DNA of the CDR3: TGTGCCTGGACCCGAGACAGACCACGGGGCTACACCTTC. As protein: CAWTRDRPRGYTF.

This clonotype was picked up a small number of times. The genes are TRBV6-5 and TRBJ1-2, with TRBD1 identical over 10 bases. J was trimmed by 5 bases and V by 4 bases; bases with no gene match: 1. CDR1 and CDR2 (germline): MNHEY, SVGAGI. This CDR3 contains 13 residues. In DNA, the CDR3 is TGTGCCAGCAGTTCGGGACAGGGGTATGGCTACACCTTC. Translation gives CASSSGQGYGYTF.

The table lists this clonotype with many counts. This chain links TRBV6-2 or TRBV6-3 with TRBJ2-2, with D perhaps matching TRBD2 (5 bases). The CDR3 extends over 13 amino acids. Germline V gene sequence: CDR1 MNHEY, CDR2 SVGEGT. The V end lost 6 bases, the J end lost 6 bases, and 11 bases lay between the germline ends. CDR3 DNA sequence: TGTGCCAGCAGCCTATCTAGCTCCGGGGAGCTGTTTTTT. This gives the protein CASSLSSSGELFF.

The sample holds a few counts of this clonotype. The rearrangement joins TRBV6-1 to TRBJ1-2; D is possibly TRBD1 (5 bases). CDR1 is MNHNS, CDR2 SASEGT, per germline. V was cut by 7 bases and J by 6 bases, with 15 bases left in between. The CDR3 totals 13 residues. The CDR3 loop reads CASTPRQFHGYTF. CDR3 in DNA: TGTGCCAGCACCCCCAGACAGTTCCATGGCTACACCTTC.

This clonotype was seen a handful of times. V usage is TRBV20-1 and J usage is TRBJ2-5; D perhaps matches TRBD1 (5 bases). The V end was cut by 3 bases, the J end by 5 bases, with 13 bases between. CDR1 and CDR2 from the germline V gene are DFQATT and SNEGSKA (reference sequence). CDR3 length: 13 residues. The chain's CDR3 is CSARDTVQETQYF. CDR3 in DNA: TGCAGTGCTAGGGACACCGTCCAGGAGACCCAGTACTTC.

This clonotype has more than one count but fewer than ten. The V and J genes are TRBV7-2 and TRBJ1-2; D unresolved. V dropped 1 base and J dropped 5 bases, with 8 bases sitting between them. CDR3 size: 13 residues. Germline CDR1 reads SGHTA; CDR2 reads FQGNSA. CDR3 nucleotide sequence: TGTGCCAGCAGCTTAGGTCAGGAATATGGCTACACCTTC. Translating gives CASSLGQEYGYTF. Full variable domain (rest looked up from reference TRBV7-2 and TRBJ1-2): GAGVSQSPSNKVTEKGKDVELRCDPISGHTALYWYRQSLGQGLEFLIYFQGNSAPDKSGLPSDRFSAERTGGSVSTLTIQRTQQEDSAVYLCASSLGQEYGYTFGSGTRLTVV.

This clonotype occurred a few times. The chain links TRBV12-3 or TRBV12-4 to TRBJ2-7; D is perhaps TRBD1 (6 bases). CDR3 length: 12 amino acids. The V and J ends lost 6 bases and 6 bases respectively, with 12 bases between them. The CDR3 protein is CASSKGEIEQYF. The CDR3 DNA sequence: TGTGCCAGCAGCAAGGGGGAGATCGAGCAGTACTTC.

There are a few counts of this clonotype. The rearrangement joins TRBV10-3 to TRBJ2-3; TRBD1 matches 9 bases. CDR3 length: 15 amino acids. Looked up from germline, CDR1 is ENHRY and CDR2 is SYGVKD. J gave up 4 bases and V 5 bases, and 7 bases lay outside the gene matches. CDR3 bases: TGTGCCATCAGTTGGGACAGGGCGAATTCAGATACGCAGTATTTT. It is translated as CAISWDRANSDTQYF.

The chain uses TRBV28 and TRBJ2-5; 11 bases align to TRBD2. This CDR3 is built from 17 residues. The trim removed 4 bases at V and 1 base at J, leaving 8 bases unmatched. Germline loops: CDR1 MDHEN, CDR2 SYDVKM. CDR3 DNA: TGTGCCAGCAGTTGGGCTAGAACTAGCGGGGGCCAAGAGACCCAGTACTTC. Amino acid sequence: CASSWARTSGGQETQYF.

DNA of the CDR3: TGTGCCAGCAGTACCCGGGGGAGTTCCTACGAGCAGTACTTC. Its protein product is CASSTRGSSYEQYF. This chain uses TRBV6-6 with TRBJ2-7, with D tentatively TRBD2 (6 bases). The CDR3 consists of 14 residues. Trimming took 5 bases from V and 1 from J, leaving 12 bases between them. Per germline, CDR1 MNHNY and CDR2 SVGAGI (reference sequence).

The rearrangement joins TRBV7-9 to TRBJ2-3; 13 bases are a match to TRBD2. CDR1 is SEHNR and CDR2 is FQNEAQ in the germline V gene (reference sequence). V lost 5 bases, J lost 6 bases, and 5 bases stayed unmatched. The CDR3 covers 15 residues. The CDR3 is CASSGLAGATDTQYF. In nucleotides, the CDR3 is TGTGCCAGCAGCGGACTAGCGGGAGCCACGGATACGCAGTATTTT.

The V and J genes are TRBV30 and TRBJ1-2; 7 nucleotides agree with TRBD1. CDR3 length: 14 amino acids. Trimming removed 3 bases from V and 6 bases from J; junction bases left unmatched: 10. Germline V gene sequence: CDR1 GTSNPN, CDR2 SVGIG (reference sequence). CDR3 nucleotides: TGTGCCTGGAGAGTTACAGGGGCGCACCATGGCTACACCTTC. Amino acids: CAWRVTGAHHGYTF.

This clonotype came up a few times. J is TRBJ1-1 and V is TRBV12-3 or TRBV12-4; D is unclear. Trimming took off 3 bases at V and 2 bases at J, with 10 bases between the two ends. The CDR3 has 14 residues. CDR3 DNA sequence: TGTGCCAGCAGTTTTTTAGAGAGAAACACTGAAGCTTTCTTT. Its protein product is CASSFLERNTEAFF.

This clonotype was observed many times. The rearrangement joins TRBV4-1 to TRBJ1-6; the match to TRBD1 covers 8 bases. V shed 0 bases and J 7 bases; nucleotides not matched to a gene: 5. In germline, CDR1 is MGHRA, CDR2 YSYEKL. This CDR3 spans 16 amino acids. This chain's CDR3 is CASSQDLRQGNSPLHF. The CDR3 coding sequence is TGCGCCAGCAGCCAAGATCTAAGACAGGGGAATTCACCCCTCCACTTT.

The sample holds a few counts of this clonotype. This sequence joins TRBV21-1 and TRBJ1-3. TRBV21-1 is deemed a pseudogene. The length of the CDR3 is 12 residues. The CDR3: CASSKAPDTIYF. In DNA, the CDR3 is TGTGCCAGCAGCAAAGCGCCGGACACCATATATTTT.